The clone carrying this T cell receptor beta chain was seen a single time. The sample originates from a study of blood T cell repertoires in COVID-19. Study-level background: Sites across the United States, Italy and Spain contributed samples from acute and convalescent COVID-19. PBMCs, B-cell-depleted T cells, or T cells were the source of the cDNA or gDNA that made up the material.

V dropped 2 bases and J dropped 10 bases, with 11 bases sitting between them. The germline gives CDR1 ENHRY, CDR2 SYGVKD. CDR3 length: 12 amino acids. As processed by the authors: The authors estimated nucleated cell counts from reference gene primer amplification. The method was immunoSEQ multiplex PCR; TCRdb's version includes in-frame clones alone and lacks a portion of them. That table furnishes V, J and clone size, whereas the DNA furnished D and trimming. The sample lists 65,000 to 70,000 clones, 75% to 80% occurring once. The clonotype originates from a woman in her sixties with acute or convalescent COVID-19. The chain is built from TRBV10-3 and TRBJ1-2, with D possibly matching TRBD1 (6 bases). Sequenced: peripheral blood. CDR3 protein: CAISEGDTSYTF. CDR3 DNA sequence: TGTGCCATCAGTGAGGGGGACACCTCCTACACCTTC.